This entry lists 31 T cell receptor beta chains sequenced from one sample in a study of T cells in Graves' hyperthyroidism and ophthalmopathy. TCR beta CDR3 sequences were amplified from RNA transcripts. HTBI primers were the set used in a first-round RT-PCR of the TCR CDR3. MiXCR was run by TCRdb on the multiplex PCR reads, yielding one entry per CDR3 protein. The sample has around 690,000 distinct CDR3 sequences, 15% to 20% seen once. The specimen was blood. These receptors came from a man aged 50 to 60 with Graves' hyperthyroidism.

The sample holds many counts of this clonotype. The gene calls are TRBV28 and TRBJ2-1; 11 bases align to TRBD2. CDR1 and CDR2 (germline): MDHEN, SYDVKM. The CDR3 consists of 14 residues. V lost 7 bases and J lost 3; bases outside the gene matches: 2. The CDR3 DNA sequence: TGTGCCAGCACCGGGACTAGCGGCTACAATGAGCAGTTCTTC. This translates into CASTGTSGYNEQFF. Looking up the rest from reference TRBV28 and TRBJ2-1 gives the full variable domain: DVKVTQSSRYLVKRTGEKVFLECVQDMDHENMFWYRQDPGLGLRLIYFSYDVKMKEKGDIPEGYSVSREKKERFSLILESASTNQTSMYLCASTGTSGYNEQFFGPGTRLTVL.

This clonotype was counted at least ten times. The rearrangement links TRBV12-5 to TRBJ2-1, with D tentatively TRBD2 (6 bases). The CDR3 is 12 residues long. Germline CDR1 LGHNT, CDR2 FRNRAP. V lost 6 bases and J lost 6, with 9 bases in between. The DNA for the CDR3 is TGTGCTAGTGGATCGGGACTCAATGAGCAGTTCTTC. This gives the protein CASGSGLNEQFF.

In its sample, this clonotype was seen a few times. This chain connects TRBV30 to TRBJ2-1; D remains unclear. CDR1 and CDR2 (germline): GTSNPN, SVGIG (reference sequence). CDR3 length: 11 residues. Trimming removed 2 bases from V and 3 bases from J, with 2 bases in between. The CDR3 protein is CAWSFYNEQFF. Here the CDR3 DNA reads TGTGCCTGGAGTTTCTACAATGAGCAGTTCTTC.

This clonotype came up many times. The chain employs TRBV7-2 and TRBJ1-2; 7 positions agree with TRBD1. CDR1 and CDR2 (germline): SGHTA, FQGNSA. The trim removed 6 bases at V and 2 bases at J, leaving 6 bases unmatched. The CDR3 sequence is 14 residues long. CDR3 loop: CASSPPGQNYGYTF. As DNA, the CDR3 is TGTGCCAGCAGTCCGCCGGGACAGAACTATGGCTACACCTTC.

This clonotype was observed a single time. The chain joins TRBV2 to TRBJ1-5, with D unresolved. V shed 7 bases and J shed 1 base, with 14 bases lying between them. Germline CDR1 SNHLY, CDR2 FYNNEI. This CDR3 has 15 amino acids. The DNA for the CDR3 is TGTGCCAGCAACAAAGGTCGGCGGAGCAATCAGCCCCAGCATTTT. Its protein product is CASNKGRRSNQPQHF. The full variable domain, its missing parts supplied by reference TRBV2 and TRBJ1-5, is EPEVTQTPSHQVTQMGQEVILRCVPISNHLYFYWYRQILGQKVEFLVSFYNNEISEKSEIFDDQFSVERPDGSNFTLKIRSTKLEDSAMYFCASNKGRRSNQPQHFGDGTRLSIL.

The table lists this clonotype with a count of one. The chain uses TRBV9 and TRBJ2-1; D is undetermined. The CDR3 loop spans 17 amino acids. V lost 0 bases and J 8 bases, leaving 21 bases between the germline ends. The germline V gene encodes CDR1 SGDLS and CDR2 YYNGEE. The CDR3 DNA is TGTGCCAGCAGCGTAGGATTGTGGAGTGAGGTTTCGTATGAGCAGTTCTTC. This encodes CASSVGLWSEVSYEQFF.

This clonotype was counted many times. V usage is TRBV2 and J usage is TRBJ2-7; D might be TRBD1 (6 bases). Germline assignment: CDR1 SNHLY and CDR2 FYNNEI. The CDR3 has 12 amino acids. Trimming removed 4 bases at V and 7 bases at J, with 11 bases between. The DNA for the CDR3 is TGTGCCAGCAGTGGGGGGCTAGGGGAGCAGTACTTC. Translated: CASSGGLGEQYF.

This clonotype was observed many times. This chain links TRBV5-6 with TRBJ2-4; D ambiguous. Germline V gene data show CDR1 as SGHDT and CDR2 as YYEEEE. The length of the CDR3 is 13 residues. V gave up 1 base and J gave up 7 bases, with 9 bases separating them. CDR3 protein: CASSLLSRNIQYF. The CDR3 coding sequence is TGTGCCAGCAGCTTGTTGTCGCGCAACATTCAGTACTTC. The variable domain in full, completed from reference TRBV5-6 and TRBJ2-4, reads DAGVTQSPTHLIKTRGQQVTLRCSPKSGHDTVSWYQQALGQGPQFIFQYYEEEERQRGNFPDRFSGHQFPNYSSELNVNALLLGDSALYLCASSLLSRNIQYFGAGTRLSVL.

Ten or more counts support this clonotype. V usage is TRBV30 and J usage is TRBJ2-7; 13 nucleotides match TRBD2. J lost 9 bases, V lost 0 bases, and 8 bases had no gene match. The CDR3 is made up of 15 amino acids. Germline loops: CDR1 GTSNPN, CDR2 SVGIG (reference sequence). The CDR3 bases are TGTGCCTGGAGTGTACCAACTAGCGGGAGGGCCGGGCAGTACTTC. The encoded protein is CAWSVPTSGRAGQYF.

V gene TRBV20-1 combines with J gene TRBJ2-1; 8 bases are shared with TRBD2. V dropped 1 base and J dropped 0; count of bases not matched to a gene: 8. Germline-derived CDR1 and CDR2 are DFQATT and SNEGSKA (reference sequence). The CDR3 length is 17 residues. The CDR3: CSARGLAGSSSYNEQFF. CDR3 nucleotide sequence: TGCAGTGCTAGAGGCCTAGCGGGTTCGAGCTCCTACAATGAGCAGTTCTTC.

This clonotype was picked up many times. J is TRBJ2-1 and V is TRBV19; perhaps TRBD2 as D (5 bases). The CDR3 runs 14 residues. CDR1 LNHDA and CDR2 SQIVND come from the germline V gene (reference sequence). Trimming removed 3 bases from V and 6 bases from J, with 12 bases in between. This CDR3 reads CASSITSLGNEQFF. As DNA, the CDR3 is TGTGCCAGTAGTATCACTAGTCTGGGCAATGAGCAGTTCTTC. The full variable domain, its missing parts supplied by reference TRBV19 and TRBJ2-1, is DGGITQSPKYLFRKEGQNVTLSCEQNLNHDAMYWYRQDPGQGLRLIYYSQIVNDFQKGDIAEGYSVSREKKESFPLTVTSAQKNPTAFYLCASSITSLGNEQFFGPGTRLTVL.

This clonotype was found many times. The rearrangement joins TRBV28 to TRBJ2-3; 8 bases line up with TRBD2. Germline lookup yields CDR1 MDHEN and CDR2 SYDVKM. The CDR3 runs 17 residues. The V and J ends lost 1 base and 2 bases, in that order; junction bases with no gene match: 8. CDR3: CASSLFTSGSLTDTQYF. In DNA, the CDR3 is TGTGCCAGCAGTTTATTCACTAGCGGAAGCCTCACAGATACGCAGTATTTT.

The gene calls are TRBV28 and TRBJ2-3; 12 bases are shared with TRBD2. Trimming cost V 5 bases and J 4 bases; bases outside gene matches: 7. Germline CDR1 MDHEN, CDR2 SYDVKM. The CDR3 runs 16 residues. The CDR3 DNA reads TGTGCCAGCAGTCCCGCTAGCGGGAGGGGGCCAGATACGCAGTATTTT. This encodes CASSPASGRGPDTQYF.

This clonotype showed up many times. The chain combines TRBV11-3 with TRBJ2-7, with D tentatively TRBD1 or TRBD2 (7 bases each). The V and J ends lost 5 bases and 3 bases respectively, with 11 bases between them. This CDR3 has 13 residues. Looked up from germline, CDR1 is SGHNT and CDR2 is YENEEA. The chain's CDR3 is CASSSGTDYEQYF. The CDR3 DNA follows: TGTGCCAGCAGCAGCGGGACAGACTACGAGCAGTACTTC.

This clonotype was seen at least ten times. The chain carries TRBV2 and TRBJ2-7, with 12 bases aligning to TRBD2. The CDR3 has 16 residues. Per the germline V gene, CDR1 is SNHLY and CDR2 is FYNNEI. J lost 4 bases, V lost 6 bases, and 10 bases had no gene match. CDR3 in DNA: TGTGCCAGCAGCCGAGATAGGACTAGCGGGACTTACGAGCAGTACTTC. Protein sequence: CASSRDRTSGTYEQYF.

This chain connects TRBV25-1 to TRBJ1-4; D unclear. Between the trimmed V and J ends, which lost 3 bases and 7 bases, there was a span of 12 bases. The CDR3 extends over 14 amino acids. Per the germline V gene, CDR1 is MGHDK and CDR2 is SYGVNS. This CDR3 is CASSDDRRLEKLFF. The CDR3 coding sequence is TGTGCCAGCAGTGACGACCGCAGGCTTGAAAAACTGTTTTTT.

V gene TRBV11-2 combines with J gene TRBJ2-5, with a tentative D call TRBD2 (6 bases). Trimming removed 5 bases from V and 7 bases from J, with 17 bases in between. The CDR3 spans 14 residues. Germline V gene sequence: CDR1 SGHAT, CDR2 FQNNGV. CDR3 amino acids: CASSPKDGAGTQYF. The CDR3 nucleotides read TGTGCCAGCAGCCCTAAAGACGGAGCGGGGACCCAGTACTTC.

This clonotype was detected many times. V usage is TRBV24-1 and J usage is TRBJ1-5; TRBD1 matches at 7 bases. Germline trimming cut 4 bases from V and 4 bases from J; bases unmatched to any gene: 3. Germline CDR1 reads KGHDR; CDR2 reads SFDVKD. This CDR3 comprises 14 residues. The CDR3 spells CATSDRGGNQPQHF. The CDR3 nucleotides are TGTGCCACCAGTGACAGGGGGGGTAATCAGCCCCAGCATTTT.

This clonotype has a handful of counts. The CDR3 DNA reads TGTGCCAGCAGCTCAGCTGGGTCGAGTGAGCAGTTCTTC. This translates into CASSSAGSSEQFF. The chain recombines TRBV7-9 with TRBJ2-1; D is undetermined. CDR1 and CDR2 (germline): SEHNR, FQNEAQ (reference sequence). The CDR3 has 13 residues. The V end was cut by 4 bases, the J end by 9 bases, with 13 bases between. Looking up the rest from reference TRBV7-9 and TRBJ2-1 gives the full variable domain: DTGVSQNPRHKITKRGQNVTFRCDPISEHNRLYWYRQTLGQGPEFLTYFQNEAQLEKSRLLSDRFSAERPKGSFSTLEIQRTEQGDSAMYLCASSSAGSSEQFFGPGTRLTVL.

The rearrangement links TRBV5-1 to TRBJ2-1; D call uncertain. Per germline, CDR1 SGHRS and CDR2 YFSETQ. V was pared by 0 bases and J by 11 bases, with 15 bases between. The CDR3 is 14 residues long. CDR3 region: CASSLGLRVEQQFF. The CDR3 nucleotides read TGCGCCAGCAGCTTGGGGCTCCGGGTGGAGCAGCAGTTCTTC. Full variable domain (remainder filled in from reference TRBV5-1 and TRBJ2-1): KAGVTQTPRYLIKTRGQQVTLSCSPISGHRSVSWYQQTPGQGLQFLFEYFSETQRNKGNFPGRFSGRQFSNSRSEMNVSTLELGDSALYLCASSLGLRVEQQFFGPGTRLTVL.

This clonotype was detected only a few times. This sequence joins TRBV5-6 and TRBJ2-5, with D possibly TRBD1 on 6 matching bases. V shed 5 bases and J shed 3 bases, with 11 bases lying between them. This CDR3 is built from 13 residues. CDR1 and CDR2 (germline): SGHDT, YYEEEE. In DNA, the CDR3 is TGTGCCAGCAGTTTTGGACAGAAAGAGACCCAGTACTTC. This sequence encodes CASSFGQKETQYF.

The genes are TRBV6-2 or TRBV6-3 and TRBJ2-4, with D perhaps given as TRBD1 or TRBD2 (5 bases each). The CDR3 covers 15 residues. The V and J ends lost 4 bases and 2 bases respectively, with 12 bases between them. Germline values: CDR1 MNHEY, CDR2 SVGEGT. The CDR3 spells CASSWDAPSKNIQYF. In nucleotides, the CDR3 is TGTGCCAGCAGTTGGGACGCGCCCTCCAAAAACATTCAGTACTTC.

The V and J genes are TRBV7-2 and TRBJ2-5, with D hard to call. Trimming stripped 5 bases from V and 4 bases from J, with 17 bases between. The germline CDR1 and CDR2 sequences are SGHTA and FQGNSA. The CDR3 loop spans 15 amino acids. The CDR3 protein is CASSPSLGRPETQYF. CDR3 sequence (DNA): TGTGCCAGCAGCCCCTCTCTGGGCAGGCCAGAGACCCAGTACTTC.

The chain links TRBV10-3 to TRBJ1-4, with 11 bases identical to TRBD1. This CDR3 has 14 residues. CDR1 and CDR2 from the germline V gene are ENHRY and SYGVKD. The ends lost 6 bases at V and 7 bases at J; junction bases unmatched: 4. CDR3 amino acids: CAISPGQGGEKLFF. The CDR3 DNA reads as TGTGCCATCAGCCCGGGACAGGGGGGTGAAAAACTGTTTTTT.

This clonotype was picked up many times. The rearrangement joins TRBV6-6 to TRBJ2-7; no reliable D call. CDR1 is MNHNY and CDR2 is SVGAGI in the germline V gene (reference sequence). Trimming stripped 2 bases from V and 7 bases from J, with 12 bases between. The CDR3 runs 13 residues. The CDR3 bases are TGTGCCAGCAGTTACAAGGGTATGGGAGAGCAGTACTTC. It specifies CASSYKGMGEQYF.

V gene TRBV19 combines with J gene TRBJ1-2; the D is unclear. The germline V gene encodes CDR1 LNHDA and CDR2 SQIVND (reference sequence). V was pared by 5 bases and J by 5 bases, with 18 bases between. The CDR3 contains 15 residues. CDR3 nucleotide sequence: TGTGCCAGTAGTCCACTGACCGATGGGGTATATGGCTACACCTTC. As protein: CASSPLTDGVYGYTF.

This clonotype was found many times. As DNA, the CDR3 is TGTGCCAGCAGCACCAGAACTAGTTCCAATGAGCAGTTCTTC. Translating it yields CASSTRTSSNEQFF. V and J are TRBV11-2 and TRBJ2-1; D possibly corresponds to TRBD2 (5 bases). The germline V gene encodes CDR1 SGHAT and CDR2 FQNNGV. CDR3 size: 14 residues. V lost 5 bases and J lost 6, with 14 bases in between. The full variable domain, in which reference TRBV11-2 and TRBJ2-1 provide the parts outside the CDR3, is EAGVAQSPRYKIIEKRQSVAFWCNPISGHATLYWYQQILGQGPKLLIQFQNNGVVDDSQLPKDRFSAERLKGVDSTLKIQPAKLEDSAVYLCASSTRTSSNEQFFGPGTRLTVL.

This clonotype has only a few counts. This chain links TRBV6-5 with TRBJ2-7; 9 bases fit TRBD2. Trimming took 0 bases from V and 1 from J; bases not matched to a gene: 4. Germline V gives CDR1 MNHEY, CDR2 SVGAGI. The CDR3 totals 16 residues. The CDR3 here is CASSYSRRGGSYEQYF. Here the CDR3 DNA reads TGTGCCAGCAGTTACTCGAGGCGGGGGGGATCCTACGAGCAGTACTTC.

This clonotype was counted ten times or more. The chain couples TRBV5-1 to TRBJ2-5; TRBD2 is a possible D gene (6 bases). The CDR3 consists of 15 residues. From germline, CDR1 is SGHRS and CDR2 YFSETQ. V shed 4 bases and J shed 6 bases, with 19 bases lying between them. The CDR3 DNA sequence: TGCGCCAGCAGCCAACCGGGAGAAAGGAGGAAGACCCAGTACTTC. Translated, it gives CASSQPGERRKTQYF.

This clonotype was detected ten times or more. The chain joins TRBV12-3 or TRBV12-4 to TRBJ1-2; TRBD1 aligns across 7 bases. J lost 8 bases, V lost 2 bases, and 5 bases had no gene match. This CDR3 spans 13 amino acids. The CDR3 protein is CASSLNQGVGYTF. The CDR3 nucleotides are TGTGCCAGCAGTTTAAACCAGGGGGTAGGCTACACCTTC.

The sample holds many counts of this clonotype. The chain joins TRBV2 to TRBJ2-3, with D maybe TRBD2 (5 bases). Trimming removed 2 bases from V and 0 bases from J, with 9 bases in between. The CDR3 spans 15 residues. The germline CDR1 and CDR2 sequences are SNHLY and FYNNEI. The CDR3 DNA reads TGTGCCAGCAGTGAATTCGGCGGGAGCACAGATACGCAGTATTTT. Translation gives CASSEFGGSTDTQYF.